The next 8 T cell receptor beta chains were all read from a single sample in a study of identical twins. Each CDR3 protein is one row after TCRdb ran MiXCR on the 5' RACE reads. The data hold 200,000 to 250,000 distinct CDR3 sequences, with 6.5% observed a single time. These same data were also listed under a study on T cells expressing NK-cell markers.

Material for sequencing was CD8+ T cells sorted from blood. Every receptor here comes from a woman between 18 and 29 years old in good health.

Only a few counts were recorded for this clonotype. The V and J genes are TRBV12-3 or TRBV12-4 and TRBJ2-7, with D perhaps assigned TRBD1 or TRBD2 (5 bases each). The CDR3 extends over 16 amino acids. V shed 0 bases and J shed 0 bases, with 12 bases lying between them. The CDR3 DNA sequence: TGTGCCAGCAGTTTAGCGCTCGAGGGGCTCTCCTACGAGCAGTACTTC. It is translated as CASSLALEGLSYEQYF.

The chain employs TRBV5-6 and TRBJ1-1; D is unresolved. Germline CDR1 SGHDT, CDR2 YYEEEE. Trimming removed 4 bases at V and 0 bases at J, with 7 bases between. This CDR3 spans 13 amino acids. For the CDR3, the DNA is TGTGCCAGCAGCACCCCCCTGAACACTGAAGCTTTCTTT. Its translation is CASSTPLNTEAFF.

This clonotype was recorded many times. The chain employs TRBV6-5 and TRBJ2-7; D ambiguous. This CDR3 has 12 residues. With 6 bases removed from V and 3 bases from J, the gap between germline ends came to 9 bases. The germline V gene encodes CDR1 MNHEY and CDR2 SVGAGI. CDR3 sequence reads: CASRGTSYEQYF. CDR3 coding DNA: TGTGCCAGCAGAGGAACGAGCTACGAGCAGTACTTC.

This clonotype was detected a few times. This rearrangement joins TRBV12-3 or TRBV12-4 to TRBJ1-1; no firm D call. This CDR3 contains 14 residues. Trimming pared 5 bases from V and 7 bases from J, leaving 17 bases between. The CDR3 region is CASSPSPVGFEAFF. The CDR3 region has the DNA TGTGCCAGCAGTCCCTCACCCGTCGGTTTTGAAGCTTTCTTT.

This clonotype has ten or more counts. V and J are TRBV2 and TRBJ2-3; D is unresolved. V gave up 3 bases and J gave up 0 bases, with 7 bases separating them. CDR1 and CDR2 (germline): SNHLY, FYNNEI. CDR3 length: 14 residues. The CDR3 spells CASSDGVSTDTQYF. DNA of the CDR3: TGTGCCAGCAGTGATGGGGTTAGCACAGATACGCAGTATTTT.

This clonotype was detected a few times. This chain joins TRBV11-1 and TRBJ2-1, with TRBD2 matching over 13 bases. The CDR3 length is 18 residues. Germline V CDR1 and CDR2: SGHAT, FQDESV (reference sequence). J gave up 7 bases and V 5 bases, and 14 bases lay outside the gene matches. The chain's CDR3 is CASSPTSGGQAVRNEQFF. The CDR3 DNA sequence: TGTGCCAGCAGCCCGACTAGCGGGGGGCAAGCCGTAAGAAATGAGCAGTTCTTC.

This clonotype showed up many times. The V call is TRBV7-9, the J call TRBJ1-1; D not resolved. The CDR3 loop spans 14 amino acids. Trimming stripped 3 bases from V and 1 base from J, with 9 bases between. CDR1 SEHNR and CDR2 FQNEAQ come from the germline V gene (reference sequence). This CDR3 reads CASSFPTENTEAFF. The CDR3 DNA reads TGTGCCAGCAGCTTCCCGACGGAGAACACTGAAGCTTTCTTT.

A few counts support this clonotype. The chain has TRBV6-1 and TRBJ2-3; 9 nucleotides match TRBD1. This CDR3 has 14 amino acids. Losses at the gene ends were 4 bases for V and 3 bases for J; bases not matched to a gene: 2. Germline assignment: CDR1 MNHNS and CDR2 SASEGT. The CDR3 reads CASSATGGTDTQYF. The CDR3 bases are TGTGCCAGCAGTGCGACAGGGGGAACAGATACGCAGTATTTT.